The sequence of this T cell receptor beta chain was determined in a study of control samples from healthy donors and cancer patients. The CDR3 is 14 residues long. Germline assignment: CDR1 KGHDR and CDR2 SFDVKD. V lost 4 bases and J lost 6, with 14 bases in between. Some clones are missing from TCRdb's copy, which holds only in-frame ones; the method was immunoSEQ multiplex PCR. This sample has about 150,000 clones; 91% occur once, and the top ten carry 2% to 2.5%. Sequencing used blood. The receptor's source is a middle-aged woman in good health. V and J are TRBV24-1 and TRBJ1-2, with TRBD1 as a possible D gene (6 bases). DNA for the CDR3: TGTGCCACCAGTGACTCGCAGGGGCGGGATGGCTACACCTTC. Its protein product is CATSDSQGRDGYTF.